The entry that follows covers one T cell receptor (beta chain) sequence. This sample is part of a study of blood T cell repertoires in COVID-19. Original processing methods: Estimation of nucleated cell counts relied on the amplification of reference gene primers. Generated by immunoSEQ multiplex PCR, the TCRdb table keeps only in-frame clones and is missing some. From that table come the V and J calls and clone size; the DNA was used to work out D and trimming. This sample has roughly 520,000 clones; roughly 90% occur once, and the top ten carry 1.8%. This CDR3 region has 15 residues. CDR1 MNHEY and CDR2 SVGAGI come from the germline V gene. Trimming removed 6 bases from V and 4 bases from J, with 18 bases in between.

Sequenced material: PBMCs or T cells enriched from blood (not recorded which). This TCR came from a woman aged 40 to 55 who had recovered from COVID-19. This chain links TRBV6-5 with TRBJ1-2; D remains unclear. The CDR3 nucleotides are TGTGCCAGCAGGACCGGGAAAGAAGGCGGCTATGGCTACACCTTC. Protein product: CASRTGKEGGYGYTF.